This T cell receptor (beta chain) was sequenced for a study of T-cell reconstitution after alpha-beta-depleted transplantation in children. During its preparation, the TCRbeta library received unique molecular identifiers. TCRdb recomputed calls from the PCR reads with MiXCR, one row per CDR3 protein. The sample consists of around 500,000 distinct CDR3 sequences, roughly 24% of them appearing once. Trimming removed 5 bases from V and 0 bases from J, with 10 bases in between. CDR3 size: 14 residues. Germline loops: CDR1 MDHEN, CDR2 SYDVKM. Study outcomes and limitations: In patients about two months after transplant, alpha-beta T cells reportedly arose from several hundred expanded graft clones. A year had passed since transplant, and T-cell counts and diversity by then came mostly from newly produced T cells. There were some patients whose high TCRbeta diversity at day 60 came from surviving recipient T cells and thymic progenitors.

This clonotype has only a few counts. Its antigen is unidentified. The rearrangement links TRBV28 to TRBJ1-1; D gene uncertain. Source: PBMCs, mostly from graft donor cells, taken 360 days after TCRalphabeta/CD19-depleted stem cell transplant. This sequence originates from a boy younger than two who had a stem cell transplant for acute myeloid leukemia, so the T cells may come from the graft donor. As DNA, the CDR3 is TGTGCCAGCAGTATGCAGGTGATGAACACTGAAGCTTTCTTT. Protein: CASSMQVMNTEAFF.